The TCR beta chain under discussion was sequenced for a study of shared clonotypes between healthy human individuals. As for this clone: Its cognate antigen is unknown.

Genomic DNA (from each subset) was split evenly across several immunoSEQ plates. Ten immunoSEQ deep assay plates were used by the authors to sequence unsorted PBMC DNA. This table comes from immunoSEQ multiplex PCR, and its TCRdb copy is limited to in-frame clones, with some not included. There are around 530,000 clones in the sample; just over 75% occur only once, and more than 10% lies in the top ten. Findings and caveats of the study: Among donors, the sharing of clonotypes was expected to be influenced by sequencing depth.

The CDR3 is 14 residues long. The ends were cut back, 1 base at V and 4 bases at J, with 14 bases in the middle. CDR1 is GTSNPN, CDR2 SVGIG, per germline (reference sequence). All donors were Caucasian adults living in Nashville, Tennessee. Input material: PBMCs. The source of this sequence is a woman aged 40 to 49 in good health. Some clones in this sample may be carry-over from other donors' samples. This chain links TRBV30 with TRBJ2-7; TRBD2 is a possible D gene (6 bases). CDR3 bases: TGTGCCTGGAGTGGTAGAGGGAGGACGTACGAGCAGTACTTC. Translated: CAWSGRGRTYEQYF.